This is a list of T cell receptor beta chains from one sample in a study of shared clonotypes between healthy human individuals. The assay was immunoSEQ multiplex PCR, and TCRdb's table has in-frame clones only and misses some. The table records roughly 500,000 clones, roughly 80% of them present only once. Source material: PBMCs. The receptors originated from a woman between 35 and 50 years old in good health. Some clones in this sample may be carry-over from other donors' samples. Each CDR3 is given with its conserved first and last residue. Fields, in order: J gene, D gene, V gene, clone size, CDR3 DNA, CDR3 protein. D genes are given only for firm matches. Not all rows give a size; the values are once, few, many and, for expanded clones, a class.

J gene: TRBJ1-2; D gene: -; V gene: TRBV28; clone size: many; CDR3 DNA: TGTGCCAGCAGTTTACTCGGGTATGGCTACACCTTC; CDR3 protein: CASSLLGYGYTF
J gene: TRBJ2-5; D gene: -; V gene: TRBV30; clone size: -; CDR3 DNA: TGTGCCTGGAGTTCTAGAGAGACCCAGTACTTC; CDR3 protein: CAWSSRETQYF
J gene: TRBJ2-4; D gene: -; V gene: TRBV7-2; clone size: -; CDR3 DNA: TGTGCCAGCAGTACACCAGCCGGGCCAACACTAGCCAAAAACATTCAGTACTTC; CDR3 protein: CASSTPAGPTLAKNIQYF
J gene: TRBJ2-4; D gene: TRBD2; V gene: TRBV11-1; clone size: -; CDR3 DNA: TGTGCCAGCAGCTTACCGGGACTAGCGGAGGGCAAAAACATTCAGTACTTC; CDR3 protein: CASSLPGLAEGKNIQYF
J gene: TRBJ2-7; D gene: -; V gene: TRBV5-1; clone size: many; CDR3 DNA: TGCGCCAGCAGCCCGGGGACCCTTTACGAGCAGTACTTC; CDR3 protein: CASSPGTLYEQYF
J gene: TRBJ2-7; D gene: -; V gene: TRBV18; clone size: -; CDR3 DNA: TGTGCCAGCTCACCACTCCGGGACTCCGAGCAGTACTTC; CDR3 protein: CASSPLRDSEQYF
J gene: TRBJ1-2; D gene: -; V gene: TRBV6-5; clone size: -; CDR3 DNA: TGTGCCAGCAGTTACCTCCCGACAGGACAAAACTATGGCTACACCTTC; CDR3 protein: CASSYLPTGQNYGYTF
J gene: TRBJ1-5; D gene: TRBD1; V gene: TRBV28; clone size: -; CDR3 DNA: TGTGCCAGCAGTTTTCCGGACAGGACTAATCAGCCCCAGCATTTT; CDR3 protein: CASSFPDRTNQPQHF
J gene: TRBJ2-5; D gene: TRBD2; V gene: TRBV5-1; clone size: once; CDR3 DNA: TGCGCCAGCAGCTTGTACGGGACTAAACAAGAGACCCAGTACTTC; CDR3 protein: CASSLYGTKQETQYF
J gene: TRBJ2-5; D gene: -; V gene: TRBV5-1; clone size: -; CDR3 DNA: TGCGCCAGCAGCACACAGGGCGGGGAGACCCAGTACTTC; CDR3 protein: CASSTQGGETQYF
J gene: TRBJ1-3; D gene: -; V gene: TRBV29-1; clone size: -; CDR3 DNA: TGCAGCGTTGAAGATCCAAACAGGGTCTCTGGAAACACCATATATTTT; CDR3 protein: CSVEDPNRVSGNTIYF
J gene: TRBJ1-4; D gene: TRBD1; V gene: TRBV6-1; clone size: -; CDR3 DNA: TGTGCCAGCAGTGAGACAGGGTTGAGCGAAAAACTGTTTTTT; CDR3 protein: CASSETGLSEKLFF
J gene: TRBJ2-3; D gene: TRBD2; V gene: TRBV25-1; clone size: -; CDR3 DNA: TGTGCCAGCAGTGTACTAGCGGGAGGAATCTTCAGCACAGATACGCAGTATTTT; CDR3 protein: CASSVLAGGIFSTDTQYF
J gene: TRBJ2-7; D gene: TRBD1; V gene: TRBV11-1; clone size: few; CDR3 DNA: TGTGCCAGCAGCGCAGGGGGCGCGGGGGAGCAGTACTTC; CDR3 protein: CASSAGGAGEQYF
J gene: TRBJ2-1; D gene: TRBD2; V gene: TRBV7-2; clone size: few; CDR3 DNA: TGTGCCAGCAGCACGACTAGCGGAGGGGCTGAGCAGTTCTTC; CDR3 protein: CASSTTSGGAEQFF
J gene: TRBJ2-6; D gene: -; V gene: TRBV6-4; clone size: -; CDR3 DNA: TGTGCCAGCAGTTTATACTCTGGGGCCAACGTCCTGACTTTC; CDR3 protein: CASSLYSGANVLTF
J gene: TRBJ2-6; D gene: -; V gene: TRBV15; clone size: -; CDR3 DNA: TGTGCCACCAGCACGTCGGACTCTGGGGCCAACGTCCTGACTTTC; CDR3 protein: CATSTSDSGANVLTF
J gene: TRBJ1-1; D gene: -; V gene: TRBV18; clone size: -; CDR3 DNA: TGTGCCAGCTCACGGAAAGGGGACACTGAAGCTTTCTTT; CDR3 protein: CASSRKGDTEAFF
J gene: TRBJ2-1; D gene: TRBD2; V gene: TRBV6-1; clone size: once; CDR3 DNA: TGTGCCAGCGCGTGGACTAGCGGGAGCTACAATGAGCAGTTCTTC; CDR3 protein: CASAWTSGSYNEQFF
J gene: TRBJ2-3; D gene: TRBD1; V gene: TRBV29-1; clone size: -; CDR3 DNA: TGCAGCGTTCCCGACAGGGTAGGCACAGATACGCAGTATTTT; CDR3 protein: CSVPDRVGTDTQYF
J gene: TRBJ2-5; D gene: TRBD2; V gene: TRBV4-3; clone size: -; CDR3 DNA: TGCGCCAGCAGCCAAGTTCTAGCGGGATCAAAGACCCAGTACTTC; CDR3 protein: CASSQVLAGSKTQYF
J gene: TRBJ1-2; D gene: -; V gene: TRBV28; clone size: -; CDR3 DNA: TGTGCCAGCAGTCGCCTTGGCAAAGGTGCTGGCTATGGCTACACCTTC; CDR3 protein: CASSRLGKGAGYGYTF
J gene: TRBJ2-3; D gene: TRBD2; V gene: TRBV19; clone size: -; CDR3 DNA: TGTGCCAGTAGTATTAAAGCGGGAGGGCCTACTCGCACAGATACGCAGTATTTT; CDR3 protein: CASSIKAGGPTRTDTQYF
J gene: TRBJ2-5; D gene: -; V gene: TRBV19; clone size: -; CDR3 DNA: TGTGCCAGTAGTATTCAAGGATACCCCCAGTACTTC; CDR3 protein: CASSIQGYPQYF
J gene: TRBJ2-2; D gene: -; V gene: TRBV27; clone size: -; CDR3 DNA: TGTGCCAGCAGTCGGTTAGCCGGGGAGCTGTTTTTT; CDR3 protein: CASSRLAGELFF
J gene: TRBJ2-1; D gene: -; V gene: TRBV5-4; clone size: -; CDR3 DNA: TGTGCCAGCAGCTTCTGGGTTGGGCGGAATGAGCAGTTCTTC; CDR3 protein: CASSFWVGRNEQFF
J gene: TRBJ2-3; D gene: -; V gene: TRBV11-3; clone size: many; CDR3 DNA: TGTGCCAGCAGCTTAGGCATAGGGGATACGCAGTATTTT; CDR3 protein: CASSLGIGDTQYF
J gene: TRBJ2-2; D gene: -; V gene: TRBV5-4; clone size: -; CDR3 DNA: TGTGCCAGCAGCCCTTACCCCGGGGAGCTGTTTTTT; CDR3 protein: CASSPYPGELFF
J gene: TRBJ1-4; D gene: -; V gene: TRBV7-2; clone size: -; CDR3 DNA: TGTGCCAGCAGCTTAGGGGGAACGACTAATGAAAAACTGTTTTTT; CDR3 protein: CASSLGGTTNEKLFF
J gene: TRBJ1-2; D gene: -; V gene: TRBV5-6; clone size: -; CDR3 DNA: TGTGCCAGCAGCGAACTGGGTAACTATGGCTACACCTTC; CDR3 protein: CASSELGNYGYTF
J gene: TRBJ2-3; D gene: TRBD1; V gene: TRBV2; clone size: -; CDR3 DNA: TGTGCCAGCGTGGCGGACAGGGCAGATACGCAGTATTTT; CDR3 protein: CASVADRADTQYF
J gene: TRBJ2-7; D gene: TRBD2; V gene: TRBV30; clone size: -; CDR3 DNA: TGTGCCTGGAGAACGGGGGGCGAGCAGTACTTC; CDR3 protein: CAWRTGGEQYF
J gene: TRBJ2-5; D gene: -; V gene: TRBV29-1; clone size: -; CDR3 DNA: TGCAGCGTTGGACAATTGGCGGAAGAGACCCAGTACTTC; CDR3 protein: CSVGQLAEETQYF
J gene: TRBJ2-7; D gene: -; V gene: TRBV4-1; clone size: -; CDR3 DNA: TGCGCCAGCAGCCCTTACGGGGGCGGAGGAAAGACAGGGATGTACGAGCAGTACTTC; CDR3 protein: CASSPYGGGGKTGMYEQYF
J gene: TRBJ2-7; D gene: -; V gene: TRBV7-2; clone size: -; CDR3 DNA: TGTGCCAGCAGCGGCGCGACGGGGGCGCCTTACGAGCAGTACTTC; CDR3 protein: CASSGATGAPYEQYF
J gene: TRBJ2-1; D gene: TRBD1; V gene: TRBV28; clone size: once; CDR3 DNA: TGTGCCAGCCAAGACAGGGGGCTTCGGTATGAGCAGTTCTTC; CDR3 protein: CASQDRGLRYEQFF
J gene: TRBJ2-7; D gene: TRBD1; V gene: TRBV27; clone size: -; CDR3 DNA: TGTGCCACTGCTCGAAGCCGGGACAGAGGCTACGAGCAGTACTTC; CDR3 protein: CATARSRDRGYEQYF
J gene: TRBJ1-3; D gene: TRBD1; V gene: TRBV9; clone size: once; CDR3 DNA: TGTGCCAGCAGCCCCCGGACAGGAGTCCCTGGAAACACCATATATTTT; CDR3 protein: CASSPRTGVPGNTIYF